One sample yielded the 32 T cell receptor beta chains listed below, sequenced in a study of blood T cell repertoires in COVID-19. Profiled with immunoSEQ multiplex PCR; TCRdb holds only in-frame clones, not every one. The sample has 200,000 to 250,000 clones, 60% to 85% seen once; the top ten hold around 7.7%. Material: peripheral blood. The receptors derive from an older woman with acute or convalescent COVID-19.

The V gene is TRBV14, the J gene TRBJ1-3; D perhaps matches TRBD1 (6 bases). The V gene's germline CDR1 is SGHDN and CDR2 FVKESK. Between the trimmed V and J ends, which lost 1 base and 1 base, there was a span of 11 bases. This CDR3 has 16 amino acids. Here the CDR3 DNA reads TGTGCCAGCAGCCAAGTAACAGGGAAATCTGGAAACACCATATATTTT. The encoded protein is CASSQVTGKSGNTIYF. Variable domain in full (rest from reference TRBV14 and TRBJ1-3): EAGVTQFPSHSVIEKGQTVTLRCDPISGHDNLYWYRRVMGKEIKFLLHFVKESKQDESGMPNNRFLAERTGGTYSTLKVQPAELEDSGVYFCASSQVTGKSGNTIYFGEGSWLTVV.

The CDR3 bases are TGTGCCAGAAGCACGGACAGGGAGGCTCTATGGCAGCCCCAGCATTTT. Amino acid sequence: CARSTDREALWQPQHF. The V call is TRBV5-3, the J call TRBJ1-5, with TRBD1 matching 8 bases. Being an ORF, TRBV5-3 has a function that is uncertain. This CDR3 spans 16 amino acids. The ends lost 4 bases at V and 7 bases at J; junction bases unmatched: 13.

The chain has TRBV3-1 (or the pseudogene TRBV3-2) and TRBJ1-5, with D possibly TRBD1 on 5 matching bases. With 1 base removed from V and 3 bases from J, the gap between germline ends came to 10 bases. The CDR3 spans 15 residues. The germline V gene has CDR1 LGHDT and CDR2 YNNKEL (reference sequence). CDR3: CASSQGSGYNQPQHF. The CDR3 bases are TGTGCCAGCAGCCAAGGGTCAGGGTACAATCAGCCCCAGCATTTT.

This chain connects TRBV4-2 to TRBJ1-3, with no clear D. V dropped 0 bases and J dropped 0 bases, with 9 bases sitting between them. The CDR3 extends over 16 amino acids. CDR1 LGHNA and CDR2 YNFKEQ come from the germline V gene. The CDR3 is CASSQEQQFSGNTIYF. CDR3 in DNA: TGTGCCAGCAGCCAAGAACAACAGTTCTCTGGAAACACCATATATTTT.

J is TRBJ1-2 and V is TRBV2; D might be TRBD1 (5 bases). Germline V CDR1 and CDR2: SNHLY, FYNNEI. The length of the CDR3 is 14 residues. The V end lost 10 bases, the J end lost 3 bases, and 18 bases lay between the germline ends. CDR3 sequence (DNA): TGTGCCAACAGCCCCTCCCGGGGGGACTATGGCTACACCTTC. It encodes CANSPSRGDYGYTF.

The CDR3 bases are TGTGCCAGCTCACCGCGTGCTCCCTATAATTCACCCCTCCACTTT. It codes for CASSPRAPYNSPLHF. The J gene is TRBJ1-6, the V gene TRBV18; D is unclear. The V and J ends lost 3 bases and 2 bases respectively, with 8 bases between them. Germline V gene lookup returns CDR1 KGHSH and CDR2 LQKENI. The length of the CDR3 is 15 residues.

The rearrangement joins TRBV5-6 to TRBJ1-2; TRBD1 aligns across 9 bases. The germline V gene encodes CDR1 SGHDT and CDR2 YYEEEE. The V segment lost 4 bases and the J segment 9 bases; nucleotides outside the gene matches: 4. The CDR3 has 12 amino acids. The CDR3: CASSQGQGSYTF. The CDR3 bases are TGTGCCAGCAGCCAAGGACAGGGGAGCTACACCTTC.

This rearrangement joins TRBV2 to TRBJ2-2, with D uncertain. The germline V and J ends were trimmed by 4 bases and 0 bases, with 9 bases remaining between them. Per germline, CDR1 SNHLY and CDR2 FYNNEI. This CDR3 spans 15 amino acids. CDR3 DNA sequence: TGTGCCAGCAGTGTTGGAGCATCGAACACCGGGGAGCTGTTTTTT. Encoded protein: CASSVGASNTGELFF.

This chain connects TRBV6-2 or TRBV6-3 to TRBJ2-1, with a tentative D call TRBD1 (5 bases). Germline V gene lookup returns CDR1 MNHEY and CDR2 SVGEGT. V was trimmed by 2 bases and J by 11 bases, leaving 7 bases between them. The CDR3 extends over 11 amino acids. CDR3 protein: CASSYVGQQFF. The CDR3 DNA reads TGTGCCAGCAGTTACGTGGGGCAGCAGTTCTTC.

The chain recombines TRBV7-2 with TRBJ2-5, with D perhaps matching TRBD1 (6 bases). V was pared by 2 bases and J by 4 bases, with 8 bases between. The CDR3 extends over 13 amino acids. Germline-derived CDR1 and CDR2 are SGHTA and FQGNSA. The CDR3: CASSLQGPETQYF. CDR3 DNA sequence: TGTGCCAGCAGCTTACAGGGGCCAGAGACCCAGTACTTC.

On this clone: Sequence at one end of the junction differs from germline and may be a read error. The CDR3 region is CAWGLAGPYQQYF. The DNA for the CDR3 is TGTGCCTGGGGACTAGCGGGCCCCTACCAGCAGTACTTC. J is TRBJ2-7 and V is TRBV30, with TRBD2 matching over 11 bases. The CDR3 totals 13 residues. CDR1 and CDR2 from the germline V gene are GTSNPN and SVGIG (reference sequence).

The rearrangement uses TRBV6-1 and TRBJ2-7; no reliable D call. V was pared by 1 base and J by 4 bases, with 11 bases between. The CDR3 runs to 14 residues. CDR1 is MNHNS, CDR2 SASEGT, per germline. The CDR3 DNA follows: TGTGCCAGCAGTGAAGGGTCGGTCCCTTACGAGCAGTACGTC. Amino acids: CASSEGSVPYEQYV.

The genes are TRBV15 and TRBJ2-7; D may be TRBD2 (5 bases). Germline V CDR1 and CDR2: LNHNV, YYDKDF (reference sequence). This CDR3 has 12 residues. V lost 3 bases, J lost 6 bases, and 9 bases lay in between. CDR3 region: CATSRDSREQYF. CDR3 bases: TGTGCCACCAGCAGGGACTCTCGCGAGCAGTACTTC.

The chain employs TRBV18 and TRBJ2-6; 7 positions agree with TRBD1. V was pared by 5 bases and J by 2 bases, with 3 bases of the junction left unmatched. The length of the CDR3 is 15 residues. Germline V CDR1 and CDR2: KGHSH, LQKENI. As DNA, the CDR3 is TGTGCCAGCTCAGCGCAGGGGGCTGGGGCCAACGTCCTGACTTTC. This translates into CASSAQGAGANVLTF. Looking up the rest from reference TRBV18 and TRBJ2-6 gives the full variable domain: NAGVMQNPRHLVRRRGQEARLRCSPMKGHSHVYWYRQLPEEGLKFMVYLQKENIIDESGMPKERFSAEFPKEGPSILRIQQVVRGDSAAYFCASSAQGAGANVLTFGAGSRLTVL.

In DNA, the CDR3 is TGCGCCAGCAGCCAGGGCAGGGGTAAGGAAGCTTTCTTT. Its protein is CASSQGRGKEAFF. The J gene is TRBJ1-1, the V gene TRBV4-3; weak D call: TRBD1 (6 bases). The CDR3 is 13 amino acids. Germline V CDR1 and CDR2: LGHNA, YSLEER. The V end lost 3 bases, the J end lost 8 bases, and 13 bases lay between the germline ends.

The gene calls are TRBV15 and TRBJ2-5; 8 bases map to TRBD2. Germline V gene lookup returns CDR1 LNHNV and CDR2 YYDKDF (reference sequence). The length of the CDR3 is 19 residues. After removal of 3 bases from V and 0 bases from J, the junction contained 15 bases not matched to a gene. Written as DNA, the CDR3 is TGTGCCACCAGCAGCCCCCGGACGGGTCAGCGGGGGTACCAAGAGACCCAGTACTTC. Protein product: CATSSPRTGQRGYQETQYF.

The chain joins TRBV6-5 to TRBJ1-6; perhaps TRBD1 as D (5 bases). Germline V gene lookup returns CDR1 MNHEY and CDR2 SVGAGI. CDR3 size: 14 residues. Trimming cost V 7 bases and J 7 bases, with 14 bases left between them. DNA for the CDR3: TGTGCCAGCACCTGGCGGGGGGAGAATTCACCCCTCCACTTT. It is translated as CASTWRGENSPLHF.

This rearrangement joins TRBV5-8 to TRBJ1-4; 9 positions agree with TRBD1. Trimming removed 4 bases from V and 6 bases from J; junction bases left unmatched: 7. The CDR3 totals 15 residues. From germline, CDR1 is SGHTS and CDR2 YDEGEE. This CDR3 is CASSGGTGFDEKLFF. DNA of the CDR3: TGTGCCAGCAGCGGGGGGACAGGGTTTGATGAAAAACTGTTTTTT.

V gene TRBV5-8 combines with J gene TRBJ2-2, with D unclear. V dropped 0 bases and J dropped 1 base, with 4 bases sitting between them. CDR3 length: 14 residues. CDR1 SGHTS and CDR2 YDEGEE come from the germline V gene. The CDR3 coding sequence is TGTGCCAGCAGCTTGGTCAGGAACACCGGGGAGCTGTTTTTT. Translation: CASSLVRNTGELFF.

The gene calls are TRBV18 and TRBJ1-2; TRBD1 matches 7 bases. The CDR3 totals 15 residues. The V and J ends lost 6 bases and 3 bases, in that order; junction bases with no gene match: 10. CDR1 and CDR2 (germline): KGHSH, LQKENI. This CDR3 is CASSPPGQSDYGYTF. CDR3 sequence (DNA): TGTGCCAGCTCCCCGCCGGGACAGAGCGACTATGGCTACACCTTC.

The rearrangement links TRBV2 to TRBJ2-1, with D possibly matching TRBD2 (6 bases). CDR3 size: 12 residues. Deletions cut 8 bases from V and 7 bases from J, with 12 bases between. Germline loops: CDR1 SNHLY, CDR2 FYNNEI. The chain's CDR3 is CASRGRQNEQFF. The DNA for the CDR3 is TGTGCCAGCCGGGGGAGACAGAATGAGCAGTTCTTC.

V gene TRBV5-1 combines with J gene TRBJ2-5; D is ambiguous. CDR1 and CDR2 from the germline V gene are SGHRS and YFSETQ. Trimming pared 0 bases from V and 2 bases from J, leaving 8 bases between. The CDR3 is made up of 14 amino acids. The CDR3 DNA is TGCGCCAGCAGCTTGGACAGCCTTCAAGAGACCCAGTACTTC. It translates to CASSLDSLQETQYF.

This clone was seen a handful of times. V and J are TRBV12-3 or TRBV12-4 and TRBJ2-7; D ambiguous. The V gene lost 0 bases and the J gene lost 11 bases, with 8 bases spanning the gap. This CDR3 spans 11 amino acids. The CDR3 nucleotides read TGTGCCAGCAGTTTAGCGAGAGTGAAGTACTTC. Translated, it gives CASSLARVKYF.

This chain uses TRBV18 with TRBJ1-5; maybe TRBD1 (5 bases). CDR3 size: 14 residues. V dropped 4 bases and J dropped 4 bases, with 11 bases sitting between them. Germline V CDR1 and CDR2: KGHSH, LQKENI. The CDR3 bases are TGTGCCAGCTCACATGACAGTGGGAATCAGCCCCAGCATTTT. Its translation: CASSHDSGNQPQHF.

The chain employs TRBV6-5 and TRBJ2-7; weak D call: TRBD1 (6 bases). This CDR3 comprises 14 residues. V was shortened by 5 bases and J by 1 base, with 12 bases between the two germline ends. Germline CDR1 reads MNHEY; CDR2 reads SVGAGI. Written as DNA, the CDR3 is TGTGCCAGCAGTACGAAGGACAGATCCTACGAGCAGTACTTC. Translation: CASSTKDRSYEQYF.

The V and J genes are TRBV29-1 and TRBJ1-2; D call uncertain. Between the trimmed V and J ends, which lost 7 bases and 4 bases, there was a span of 16 bases. This CDR3 has 13 amino acids. Germline V gives CDR1 SQVTM, CDR2 ANQGSEA. This chain's CDR3 is CSAKAGASYGYTF. CDR3 DNA: TGCAGCGCAAAAGCAGGCGCGAGCTATGGCTACACCTTC.

The chain employs TRBV5-1 and TRBJ2-4, with a tentative D call TRBD2 (6 bases). The CDR3 extends over 17 amino acids. Germline lookup yields CDR1 SGHRS and CDR2 YFSETQ. V lost 1 base and J lost 1, with 15 bases in between. DNA for the CDR3: TGCGCCAGCAGCTTGTTAGGCGGGGCGGAGGCCAAAAACATTCAGTACTTC. It is translated as CASSLLGGAEAKNIQYF.

The V and J genes are TRBV3-1 (or the pseudogene TRBV3-2) and TRBJ1-3; no clear D. The CDR3 sequence is 15 residues long. The ends were cut back, 3 bases at V and 1 base at J, with 10 bases in the middle. Germline CDR1 is LGHDT and CDR2 is YNNKEL (reference sequence). CDR3 coding DNA: TGTGCCAGCAGCCAGGAGGGCAGGTCTGGAAACACCATATATTTT. Amino acids: CASSQEGRSGNTIYF.

The V and J genes are TRBV7-9 and TRBJ2-5; D might be TRBD1 (6 bases). Germline loops: CDR1 SEHNR, CDR2 FQNEAQ (reference sequence). Trimming pared 5 bases from V and 4 bases from J, leaving 17 bases between. The CDR3 is 15 amino acids. CDR3 in DNA: TGTGCCAGCAGCCACAATCGACAGGTGGTAGAGACCCAGTACTTC. It encodes CASSHNRQVVETQYF.

This clone has a handful of counts. This chain connects TRBV7-9 to TRBJ2-3, with 7 bases that match TRBD1. Germline V gene data show CDR1 as SEHNR and CDR2 as FQNEAQ (reference sequence). This CDR3 contains 15 residues. V shed 3 bases, J shed 2 bases, and the junction held 5 bases outside the gene matches. The CDR3 protein is CASSFWGQLTDTQYF. For the CDR3, the DNA is TGTGCCAGCAGCTTTTGGGGACAGCTCACAGATACGCAGTATTTT.

This sequence joins TRBV2 and TRBJ2-1, with D maybe TRBD1 (8 bases). CDR1 and CDR2 (germline): SNHLY, FYNNEI. The CDR3 consists of 15 residues. Trimming removed 0 bases from V and 7 bases from J, with 13 bases in between. The CDR3 loop reads CASSEALQGGNEQFF. The DNA for the CDR3 is TGTGCCAGCAGTGAAGCTTTACAGGGGGGGAATGAGCAGTTCTTC. The full variable domain, with the rest looked up from reference TRBV2 and TRBJ2-1, is EPEVTQTPSHQVTQMGQEVILRCVPISNHLYFYWYRQILGQKVEFLVSFYNNEISEKSEIFDDQFSVERPDGSNFTLKIRSTKLEDSAMYFCASSEALQGGNEQFFGPGTRLTVL.

This chain joins TRBV5-1 and TRBJ1-3, with 8 bases aligning to TRBD1. From germline, CDR1 is SGHRS and CDR2 YFSETQ. This CDR3 contains 16 residues. V lost 4 bases to trimming and J lost 2 bases; unmatched junction nucleotides: 8. In DNA form, the CDR3 reads TGCGCCAGCAGCCCCGGCGACAGGGGTACTGGAAACACCATATATTTT. Protein product: CASSPGDRGTGNTIYF.